The TCR beta chain under discussion was sequenced for a study of identical twins. The germline CDR1 and CDR2 sequences are MNHEY and SMNVEV (reference sequence). Trimming took 3 bases from V and 9 from J, leaving 12 bases between them. The CDR3 length is 14 residues. Each CDR3 protein gets one entry after TCRdb re-called the 5' RACE reads with MiXCR. The top ten hold around 2.1% of the sample, which has 310,000 or so distinct CDR3 sequences, about 8% seen once. A further study also used this sample, focusing on yellow fever vaccine responses in identical twins.

The receptor was isolated from a woman between 18 and 29 years old in good health. Sequencing input: memory (CD45RO+) T cells sorted from blood. The genes are TRBV27 and TRBJ1-6; no clear D gene. The CDR3 protein is CASSLYGVGSPLHF. In DNA form, the CDR3 reads TGTGCCAGCAGTTTGTATGGAGTAGGTTCACCCCTCCACTTT.